A single sample gave rise to the 22 T cell receptor beta chains below, sequenced in a study of cytomegalovirus exposure and HLA in healthy donors. PCR amplification relied on 60 Vbeta primers (plus 13 Jbeta primers). Data came from immunoSEQ multiplex PCR; TCRdb stores just in-frame clones and leaves some out. The data contain roughly 120,000 clones, 75% to 85% of them singletons. Specimen: PBMCs. These receptors all stem from a man aged 45-60 years in good health and CMV-seronegative.

The rearrangement uses TRBV11-2 and TRBJ1-1; D is unresolved. CDR1 is SGHAT and CDR2 is FQNNGV in the germline V gene. V shed 0 bases and J shed 2 bases, with 10 bases lying between them. This CDR3 has 15 amino acids. This chain's CDR3 is CASSLDAVSNTEAFF. Here the CDR3 DNA reads TGTGCCAGCAGCTTAGATGCGGTGTCTAACACTGAAGCTTTCTTT.

The chain combines TRBV30 with TRBJ1-5, with TRBD1 matching 9 bases. CDR1 GTSNPN and CDR2 SVGIG come from the germline V gene (reference sequence). With V trimmed by 3 bases and J by 7 bases, 7 bases remained unmatched. The CDR3 sequence is 14 residues long. CDR3 region: CAWSQDRGGQPQHF. The CDR3 nucleotides read TGTGCCTGGAGCCAGGACAGGGGCGGCCAGCCCCAGCATTTT.

The CDR3 nucleotides read TGTGCCAGCAGTGATTGGACAGGGGGCTTGGATACGCAGTATTTT. This gives the protein CASSDWTGGLDTQYF. The chain recombines TRBV25-1 with TRBJ2-3; 11 bases match TRBD1. This CDR3 region has 15 residues. Trimming at V came to 3 bases and at J to 6 bases, leaving 5 bases not matched to a gene. The germline V gene has CDR1 MGHDK and CDR2 SYGVNS.

This clone has just a few counts. The V and J genes are TRBV21-1 and TRBJ2-5; the table's D call, TRBD2, was not checked against the DNA. Judging by the DNA end, TRBJ2-7 fits better; the J call may be wrong. TRBV21-1 is labeled a pseudogene. The CDR3 has 12 amino acids. In DNA, the CDR3 is TGTGCCAGCAGCAAAGATGCAAACGAGCAGTACTTC. Protein: CASSKDANEQYF.

Turning to this clone: In the same sample, other DNA sequences code for this CDR3. CDR3 region: CASSQEGQGDEKLFF. CDR3 DNA: TGCGCCAGCAGCCAAGAGGGACAGGGTGATGAAAAACTGTTTTTT. The chain joins TRBV4-1 to TRBJ1-4, with TRBD1 matching 9 bases. This CDR3 is built from 15 residues. Germline lookup yields CDR1 MGHRA and CDR2 YSYEKL. V lost 0 bases to trimming and J lost 6 bases; unmatched junction nucleotides: 2.

The chain carries TRBV7-2 and TRBJ2-7; TRBD1 matches at 7 bases. Germline CDR1 SGHTA, CDR2 FQGNSA. After removal of 5 bases from V and 2 bases from J, the junction contained 3 bases not matched to a gene. The CDR3 extends over 13 amino acids. CDR3: CASSVTGTYEQYF. In DNA form, the CDR3 reads TGTGCCAGCAGCGTGACAGGGACCTACGAGCAGTACTTC.

V and J are TRBV6-1 and TRBJ1-2; 7 bases are a match to TRBD1. The J segment lost 6 bases and the V segment lost 2 bases, leaving 3 bases of the junction unmatched. Germline V gene data show CDR1 as MNHNS and CDR2 as SASEGT. This CDR3 region has 13 residues. The CDR3 here is CASSESTGDGYTF. CDR3 DNA sequence: TGTGCCAGCAGTGAATCAACAGGGGATGGCTACACCTTC.

The chain uses TRBV15 and TRBJ1-5, with 10 bases identical to TRBD1. Trimming at V came to 0 bases and at J to 2 bases, leaving 4 bases not matched to a gene. Germline CDR1 is LNHNV and CDR2 is YYDKDF (reference sequence). There are 17 residues in the CDR3. The CDR3 sequence: CATSRDRGTGGNQPQHF. The CDR3 DNA reads TGTGCCACCAGCAGAGATCGTGGGACAGGGGGCAATCAGCCCCAGCATTTT.

The chain carries TRBV19 and TRBJ2-2, with D possibly TRBD1 on 7 matching bases. Germline V gene data show CDR1 as LNHDA and CDR2 as SQIVND (reference sequence). The CDR3 length is 18 residues. Trimming stripped 5 bases from V and 0 bases from J, with 19 bases between. This CDR3 reads CASSERTGLYSNTGELFF. CDR3 bases: TGTGCCAGTAGTGAGAGGACAGGACTATACTCGAACACCGGGGAGCTGTTTTTT.

This chain uses TRBV28 with TRBJ2-1; 10 bases match TRBD1. Germline V lookup: CDR1 MDHEN, CDR2 SYDVKM. This CDR3 region has 13 residues. J lost 9 bases, V lost 6 bases, and 5 bases had no gene match. The CDR3: CASRTGGTGEQFF. The CDR3, as DNA: TGTGCCAGCAGGACAGGGGGCACCGGTGAGCAGTTCTTC.

The chain uses TRBV7-2 and TRBJ2-7; D is ambiguous. Germline CDR1 SGHTA, CDR2 FQGNSA. V was cut by 1 base and J by 3 bases, with 10 bases left in between. The length of the CDR3 is 14 residues. In nucleotides, the CDR3 is TGTGCCAGCAGCTTAGGGTCGGCGAACTACGAGCAGTACGTC. Translating gives CASSLGSANYEQYV.

The chain recombines TRBV28 with TRBJ1-4, with a tentative D call TRBD1 (5 bases). CDR3 length: 15 amino acids. Germline V gene lookup returns CDR1 MDHEN and CDR2 SYDVKM. Deletions cut 6 bases from V and 7 bases from J, with 18 bases between. This CDR3 reads CASRGTGSYTEKLFF. The CDR3 coding sequence is TGTGCCAGCAGGGGTACAGGAAGTTATACTGAAAAACTGTTTTTT.

The chain carries TRBV25-1 and TRBJ1-2, with TRBD1 matching 7 bases. This CDR3 contains 14 residues. Germline CDR1 reads MGHDK; CDR2 reads SYGVNS. The J segment lost 8 bases and the V segment lost 7 bases, leaving 13 bases of the junction unmatched. The CDR3 DNA reads as TGTGCCAGCACTGGAGGGGGCCATATTTGGGGCTACACCTTC. This sequence encodes CASTGGGHIWGYTF.

V and J are TRBV10-3 and TRBJ1-5, with D possibly being TRBD1 (5 bases). CDR1 and CDR2 from the germline V gene are ENHRY and SYGVKD. The V gene lost 6 bases and the J gene lost 7 bases, with 16 bases spanning the gap. This CDR3 region has 14 residues. CDR3 nucleotide sequence: TGTGCCATCAGCCTGGGACTCAGGGAGCAGCCCCAGCATTTT. Translation: CAISLGLREQPQHF.

This rearrangement joins TRBV5-1 to TRBJ1-4; no definite D call. This CDR3 comprises 14 residues. Trimming shortened V by 0 bases and J by 8 bases, and 11 bases separated the two germline ends. From germline, CDR1 is SGHRS and CDR2 YFSETQ. In DNA form, the CDR3 reads TGCGCCAGCAGCTTGGGCCAACTAGGGGAAAAACTGTTTTTT. This gives the protein CASSLGQLGEKLFF.

The rearrangement joins TRBV5-6 to TRBJ2-7, with D maybe TRBD1 (5 bases). The CDR3 consists of 14 residues. Germline values: CDR1 SGHDT, CDR2 YYEEEE. Trimming removed 0 bases from V and 4 bases from J, with 11 bases in between. In DNA form, the CDR3 reads TGTGCCAGCAGCTTGGGACCAGGGATTTACGAGCAGTACGTC. As protein: CASSLGPGIYEQYV.

The rearrangement uses TRBV7-6 and TRBJ1-2; TRBD1 aligns across 9 bases. J was trimmed by 8 bases and V by 2 bases; bases with no gene match: 6. Germline V lookup: CDR1 SGHVS, CDR2 FNYEAQ. The CDR3 spans 14 residues. The CDR3 coding sequence is TGTGCCAGCAGCTTAAGGACAGGGGAGGACGGCTACACCTTC. Its protein is CASSLRTGEDGYTF.

The CDR3: CASSPPGYYMNTEAFF. The DNA of the CDR3 is TGTGCCAGCAGCCCCCCAGGGTATTACATGAACACTGAAGCTTTCTTT. The V and J genes are TRBV7-8 and TRBJ1-1; possible D gene TRBD1, 5 bases. Trimming took 5 bases from V and 0 from J, leaving 16 bases between them. Germline CDR1 reads SGHVS; CDR2 reads FQNEAQ. The CDR3 runs 16 residues.

The chain has TRBV9 and TRBJ1-1, with D perhaps TRBD1 (5 bases). Between the trimmed V and J ends, which lost 1 base and 3 bases, there was a span of 16 bases. There are 16 residues in the CDR3. The germline V gene has CDR1 SGDLS and CDR2 YYNGEE. CDR3 in DNA: TGTGCCAGCAGCGTATCGATTGGAGCGGGGGACACTGAAGCTTTCTTT. Translation gives CASSVSIGAGDTEAFF.

The chain joins TRBV7-9 to TRBJ2-2; 8 positions match TRBD1. Germline CDR1 is SEHNR and CDR2 is FQNEAQ (reference sequence). J lost 4 bases, V lost 5 bases, and 9 bases had no gene match. The CDR3 extends over 16 amino acids. CDR3 in amino acids: CASSRRGQGTTGELFF. CDR3 coding DNA: TGTGCCAGCAGCCGCCGCGGACAGGGTACCACCGGGGAGCTGTTTTTT.

This clone was counted only a few times. The V gene is TRBV15, the J gene TRBJ1-5; TRBD1 is a possible D gene (6 bases). Deletions cut 1 base from V and 1 base from J, with 17 bases between. The CDR3 is 18 amino acids. Germline V gives CDR1 LNHNV, CDR2 YYDKDF (reference sequence). This CDR3 is CATSRGYRDIWSNQPQHF. CDR3 bases: TGTGCCACCAGCAGAGGATACCGGGACATCTGGAGCAATCAGCCCCAGCATTTT.

V gene TRBV6-1 combines with J gene TRBJ1-1; D is uncertain. Germline lookup yields CDR1 MNHNS and CDR2 SASEGT. Deletions cut 2 bases from V and 0 bases from J, with 10 bases between. The CDR3 is made up of 15 amino acids. The CDR3 DNA follows: TGTGCCAGCAGTGAATACCCAGTTATGAACACTGAAGCTTTCTTT. Translation gives CASSEYPVMNTEAFF.